The 29 T cell receptor beta chains given below trace back to one sample, sequenced in a study of CD8 T cells in ankylosing spondylitis. The study's findings and limits: One TCR beta motif, made up of about 8 highly homologous variants, appeared characteristic of ankylosing spondylitis blood.

Antigen specificity for these receptors is unknown. TCRdb analysed the 5' RACE reads with MiXCR anew, one entry per CDR3 protein. Of roughly 300,000 distinct CDR3 sequences in the sample, around 7.6% were seen once. The sequenced sample was blood, either unsorted or a sorted T cell fraction (not recorded which). The origin of the receptors is a male donor with ankylosing spondylitis.

The V and J genes are TRBV2 and TRBJ2-7; 13 nucleotides match TRBD2. The J segment lost 2 bases and the V segment lost 0 bases, leaving 10 bases of the junction unmatched. Germline CDR1 is SNHLY and CDR2 is FYNNEI. This CDR3 has 19 residues. The CDR3 spells CASSEALGLAGVKAYEQYF. The CDR3 nucleotides read TGTGCCAGCAGTGAAGCGCTAGGACTAGCGGGAGTGAAGGCCTACGAGCAGTACTTC.

This clonotype came up a few times. The CDR3 region is CSASPGAGLHF. CDR3 sequence (DNA): TGCAGTGCTAGCCCGGGGGCCGGCCTCCACTTT. The rearrangement links TRBV20-1 to TRBJ1-6; D is perhaps TRBD1 (6 bases). CDR1 is DFQATT, CDR2 SNEGSKA, per germline (reference sequence). The ends were cut back, 3 bases at V and 15 bases at J, with 12 bases in the middle. The CDR3 is made up of 11 amino acids.

Ten or more counts support this clonotype. V and J are TRBV27 and TRBJ2-2; tentatively, D is TRBD1 (5 bases). V gave up 6 bases and J gave up 7 bases, with 12 bases separating them. The CDR3 is 13 residues long. Germline V lookup: CDR1 MNHEY, CDR2 SMNVEV (reference sequence). For the CDR3, the DNA is TGTGCCAGCAGCGACAGAGTTTTCGGGGAGCTGTTTTTT. As protein: CASSDRVFGELFF.

V usage is TRBV4-1 and J usage is TRBJ1-1; D not certain. Germline loops: CDR1 MGHRA, CDR2 YSYEKL. CDR3 size: 16 residues. V gave up 4 bases and J gave up 1 base, with 16 bases separating them. CDR3 DNA sequence: TGCGCCAGCAGCCGGATCTTCAGGACTGGGAACACTGAAGCTTTCTTT. Translating gives CASSRIFRTGNTEAFF.

In its sample, this clonotype was seen a few times. The chain joins TRBV29-1 to TRBJ2-2; a possible D gene is TRBD2 (5 bases). Looked up from germline, CDR1 is SQVTM and CDR2 is ANQGSEA. Trimming shortened V by 6 bases and J by 0 bases, and 8 bases separated the two germline ends. The CDR3 runs to 13 residues. The chain's CDR3 is CSVGLANTGELFF. CDR3 bases: TGCAGCGTCGGACTGGCGAACACCGGGGAGCTGTTTTTT.

The genes are TRBV2 and TRBJ1-5; TRBD1 is a possible D gene (6 bases). Per the germline V gene, CDR1 is SNHLY and CDR2 is FYNNEI. CDR3 size: 19 residues. The CDR3 spells CTFSSRGGRGLYSNQPQHF. CDR3 nucleotides: TGTACCTTCTCGTCCCGAGGGGGTCGAGGTTTGTATAGCAATCAGCCCCAGCATTTT.

Ten or more counts support this clonotype. The junction differs from germline at one of its ends, possibly a read error. This rearrangement joins TRBV5-1 to TRBJ2-3; the D is unclear. Germline V CDR1 and CDR2: SGHRS, YFSETQ. The CDR3 contains 13 residues. CDR3 sequence: CASSLDRTDTQYF. The DNA of the CDR3 is TGTGCCAGCAGCTTGGACCGCACAGATACGCAGTATTTT. The full variable domain, rest sourced from reference TRBV5-1 and TRBJ2-3, is KAGVTQTPRYLIKTRGQQVTLSCSPISGHRSVSWYQQTPGQGLQFLFEYFSETQRNKGNFPGRFSGRQFSNSRSEMNVSTLELGDSALYLCASSLDRTDTQYFGPGTRLTVL.

This clonotype has only a few counts. The chain links TRBV25-1 to TRBJ2-7; 11 nucleotides align to TRBD2. V lost 6 bases and J lost 3; bases outside the gene matches: 1. The germline gives CDR1 MGHDK, CDR2 SYGVNS. This CDR3 has 13 residues. The CDR3 nucleotides read TGTGCCAGCAGGACTAGCGGGATCTACGAGCAGTACTTC. Its translation: CASRTSGIYEQYF.

This clonotype came up a few times. J is TRBJ1-5 and V is TRBV20-1, with a possible D match to TRBD1 (5 bases). Trimming removed 3 bases from V and 6 bases from J, with 18 bases in between. This CDR3 has 15 residues. The germline gives CDR1 DFQATT, CDR2 SNEGSKA (reference sequence). CDR3 bases: TGCAGTGCTAGCTCGGCCCACTACGGGGGTCAGCCCCAGCATTTT. Its protein product is CSASSAHYGGQPQHF.

In this sample, this clonotype turned up a few times. The chain employs TRBV20-1 and TRBJ2-1; a possible D gene is TRBD1 (5 bases). This CDR3 comprises 14 residues. The germline V gene encodes CDR1 DFQATT and CDR2 SNEGSKA (reference sequence). Trimming shortened V by 0 bases and J by 5 bases, and 11 bases separated the two germline ends. The DNA of the CDR3 is TGCAGTGCTAGAGATAGTCAGGGTAACAATGAGCAGTTCTTC. Translating it yields CSARDSQGNNEQFF.

The chain joins TRBV24-1 to TRBJ1-5; D is ambiguous. V lost 4 bases, J lost 7 bases, and 7 bases lay in between. Germline CDR1 and CDR2: KGHDR and SFDVKD. The CDR3 runs 12 residues. CDR3 sequence (DNA): TGTGCCACCAGTGACGTAGGGCAGCCCCAGCATTTT. Protein: CATSDVGQPQHF.

The chain joins TRBV6-2 or TRBV6-3 to TRBJ2-1; D is unclear. This CDR3 is 15 amino acids long. The V and J ends lost 6 bases and 6 bases respectively, with 18 bases between them. Germline CDR1 and CDR2: MNHEY and SVGEGT. The CDR3 DNA reads TGTGCCAGCAGGACGCCCCTAGAACGTGGCAATGAGCAGTTCTTC. This gives the protein CASRTPLERGNEQFF.

The chain recombines TRBV12-3 or TRBV12-4 with TRBJ1-3; D ambiguous. The germline V and J ends were trimmed by 2 bases and 0 bases, with 2 bases remaining between them. CDR3 length equals 13 residues. The CDR3 loop is CASSLPSGNTIYF. In nucleotides, the CDR3 is TGTGCCAGCAGTTTACCCTCTGGAAACACCATATATTTT.

A few counts support this clonotype. V and J are TRBV29-1 and TRBJ2-5, with D possibly called TRBD1 or TRBD2 (5 bases each). CDR3 length: 14 residues. Per germline, CDR1 SQVTM and CDR2 ANQGSEA. V lost 1 base and J 9 bases, leaving 18 bases between the germline ends. The CDR3 loop reads CSVEVLGAGAPQYF. In nucleotides, the CDR3 is TGCAGCGTTGAAGTCTTAGGGGCCGGGGCCCCCCAGTACTTC.

The rearrangement joins TRBV7-9 to TRBJ2-5; D remains unclear. The V end lost 4 bases, the J end lost 5 bases, and 11 bases lay between the germline ends. The length of the CDR3 is 13 residues. Germline CDR1 is SEHNR and CDR2 is FQNEAQ (reference sequence). The CDR3 DNA is TGTGCCAGCAGCTGGTCGAGCCGGGAGACCCAGTACTTC. Residues: CASSWSSRETQYF.

V is TRBV6-1 and J is TRBJ1-3; D uncertain. V lost 5 bases and J lost 0, with 14 bases in between. Germline CDR1 and CDR2: MNHNS and SASEGT. The CDR3 runs to 16 residues. CDR3 loop: CASSRRWAYSGNTIYF. CDR3 nucleotides: TGTGCCAGCAGTCGCCGATGGGCTTACTCTGGAAACACCATATATTTT.

This clonotype came up many times. The chain couples TRBV29-1 to TRBJ1-5; 9 nucleotides line up with TRBD1. The CDR3 consists of 13 residues. V lost 4 bases, J lost 6 bases, and 4 bases stayed unmatched. The germline CDR1 and CDR2 sequences are SQVTM and ANQGSEA. The CDR3 is CSVGTGAGQPQHF. The CDR3 DNA is TGCAGCGTTGGGACAGGGGCTGGTCAGCCCCAGCATTTT.

This clonotype was recorded many times. The rearrangement joins TRBV12-3 or TRBV12-4 to TRBJ2-3; TRBD1 agrees at 7 bases. V trimming: 4 bases; J trimming: 3 bases; junction bases outside the gene matches: 7. This CDR3 spans 15 amino acids. CDR3: CASSSTGVRTDTQYF. Written as DNA, the CDR3 is TGTGCCAGCAGTTCAACAGGGGTCCGTACAGATACGCAGTATTTT.

The chain recombines TRBV20-1 with TRBJ1-1; no definite D call. This CDR3 comprises 12 residues. Trimming left V 6 bases short and J 0 bases short, with 8 bases between. Germline V lookup: CDR1 DFQATT, CDR2 SNEGSKA (reference sequence). This CDR3 reads CSAWVMNTEAFF. CDR3 coding DNA: TGCAGTGCCTGGGTGATGAACACTGAAGCTTTCTTT.

This clonotype appeared many times. CDR3 nucleotides: TGTGCCAGCAGTTTAGTGCTTGGAGAGACCCAGTACTTC. Translated, it gives CASSLVLGETQYF. The chain couples TRBV27 to TRBJ2-5; unclear D gene. There are 13 residues in the CDR3. CDR1 and CDR2 (germline): MNHEY, SMNVEV (reference sequence). V gave up 2 bases and J gave up 4 bases, with 8 bases separating them.

V and J are TRBV29-1 and TRBJ2-6; no clear D gene. V was pared by 3 bases and J by 1 base, with 4 bases between. Germline CDR1 and CDR2: SQVTM and ANQGSEA. This CDR3 is built from 13 residues. The CDR3 loop reads CSVEGSGANVLTF. The CDR3 DNA follows: TGCAGCGTTGAGGGATCTGGGGCCAACGTCCTGACTTTC.

This clonotype was counted only a few times. The rearrangement uses TRBV6-2 or TRBV6-3 and TRBJ1-2; 10 bases fit TRBD1. With 4 bases clipped from V and 6 bases from J, the junction kept 8 bases outside the gene matches. The CDR3 consists of 15 residues. The germline V gene encodes CDR1 MNHEY and CDR2 SVGEGT. The CDR3 reads CASSFGTGASDGYTF. In nucleotides, the CDR3 is TGTGCCAGCAGTTTTGGGACAGGGGCGAGCGATGGCTACACCTTC.

This clonotype was observed a handful of times. This rearrangement joins TRBV10-3 to TRBJ2-3, with D tentatively TRBD2 (6 bases). The CDR3 has 13 amino acids. Trimming shortened V by 5 bases and J by 6 bases, and 12 bases separated the two germline ends. CDR1 and CDR2 (germline): ENHRY, SYGVKD. CDR3 nucleotides: TGTGCCATCAGTCCCCGGGGGTTGGATACGCAGTATTTT. Translating gives CAISPRGLDTQYF.

This clonotype was recorded at least ten times. The rearrangement joins TRBV5-5 to TRBJ1-1; the D gene is possibly TRBD1 (5 bases). Looked up from germline, CDR1 is SGHKS and CDR2 is YYEKEE (reference sequence). The CDR3 covers 15 residues. V lost 2 bases to trimming and J lost 5 bases, with 16 bases between them. The CDR3 spells CASSFFDSLRTEAFF. The CDR3 coding sequence is TGTGCCAGCAGCTTTTTTGACAGCTTGCGGACTGAAGCTTTCTTT.

V usage is TRBV7-2 and J usage is TRBJ2-1, with unresolved D. The CDR3 runs 14 residues. The germline CDR1 and CDR2 sequences are SGHTA and FQGNSA. Trimming took off 5 bases at V and 8 bases at J, with 16 bases between the two ends. The CDR3 region has the DNA TGTGCCAGCAGCCTTGACGTGTCCTCCGATGAGCAGTTCTTC. This encodes CASSLDVSSDEQFF.

Concerning this clonotype: The junction departs from the called germline gene at one end, perhaps through a read error. The J gene is TRBJ2-5, the V gene TRBV7-6, with 9 positions matching TRBD1. The length of the CDR3 is 13 residues. Germline values: CDR1 SGHVS, CDR2 FNYEAQ. The CDR3 region is CASSVSSGTGPSF. CDR3 in DNA: TGTGCCAGCAGCGTTTCATCCGGGACAGGGCCTTCCTTC.

This clonotype was recorded at least ten times. The chain carries TRBV27 and TRBJ2-7, with 16 bases lining up with TRBD2. Losses at the gene ends were 1 base for V and 5 bases for J; bases not matched to a gene: 5. The CDR3 length is 17 residues. Germline-derived CDR1 and CDR2 are MNHEY and SMNVEV (reference sequence). The CDR3 is CASSLFGTSGRADEQYF. CDR3 nucleotide sequence: TGTGCCAGCAGTTTATTTGGGACTAGCGGGAGGGCAGACGAGCAGTACTTC.

At least ten counts were recorded for this clonotype. The V call is TRBV7-3, the J call TRBJ1-2; 8 bases match TRBD1. The CDR3 has 20 amino acids. V shed 5 bases and J 6 bases; nucleotides not matched to a gene: 26. Looked up from germline, CDR1 is SGHTA and CDR2 is FQGTGA. The CDR3 region has the DNA TGTGCCAGCAGCCTAAGAGCCGGGACAGGAAATCTCCCGATCGAGGATGGCTACACCTTC. As protein: CASSLRAGTGNLPIEDGYTF.

This clonotype was detected many times. V is TRBV24-1 and J is TRBJ2-7, with D tentatively TRBD2 (5 bases). CDR1 is KGHDR and CDR2 is SFDVKD in the germline V gene. There are 12 residues in the CDR3. V shed 10 bases and J shed 2 bases, with 11 bases lying between them. The CDR3 DNA reads TGTGCCACAGAGGACTCAACCTACGAGCAGTACTTC. Translating it yields CATEDSTYEQYF.